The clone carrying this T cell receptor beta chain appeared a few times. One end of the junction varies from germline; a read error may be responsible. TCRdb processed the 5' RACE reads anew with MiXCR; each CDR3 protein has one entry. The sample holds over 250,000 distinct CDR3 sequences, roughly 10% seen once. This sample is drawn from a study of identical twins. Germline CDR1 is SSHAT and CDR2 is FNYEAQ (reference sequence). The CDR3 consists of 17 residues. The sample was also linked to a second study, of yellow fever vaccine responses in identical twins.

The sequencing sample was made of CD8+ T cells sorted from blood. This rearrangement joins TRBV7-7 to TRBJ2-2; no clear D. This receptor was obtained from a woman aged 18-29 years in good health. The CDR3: CASSPRAYGFGPGELFF. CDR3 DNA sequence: TGTGCTAGCAGCCCTCGAGCGTATGGATTCGGCCCCGGGGAGCTGTTTTTT.